This T cell receptor (beta chain) was documented in a study of persistence of HIV-infected CD4 T cells. The CDR3 totals 15 residues. Trimming removed 3 bases at V and 0 bases at J, with 10 bases between. In germline, CDR1 is SGHNT, CDR2 YYREEE (reference sequence). Regarding this clone: The antigen remains unidentified.

Sequencing used immunoSEQ version 4 in survey mode. The method was immunoSEQ multiplex PCR; TCRdb's version includes in-frame clones alone and lacks a portion of them. Altogether under 15,000 clones are present, about 72% being singletons, with the ten largest covering 15% to 20%. The stimulus was lysate of CMV-infected fibroblasts, approximately 9.6 ug/mL. Responding CD4+ T cells were sorted by upregulation of both CD40 ligand and CD69. Sample: CD4+ T cells sorted from PBMCs after roughly 18-hour stimulation, taken from a patient who received antiretroviral therapy. This sequence originates from an adult man with HIV who was CMV-seropositive. The chain carries TRBV5-4 and TRBJ2-1, with D unclear. This CDR3 is CASSSSVSSYNEQFF. The CDR3 nucleotides read TGTGCCAGCAGCTCCTCCGTAAGCTCCTACAATGAGCAGTTCTTC.